In its sample, the clone carrying this T cell receptor beta chain is medium-sized (0.01 to 0.1%). Antigen specificity is unknown. Autoimmune disease history or systemic immunosuppression barred patients. Sequenced by immunoSEQ multiplex PCR; TCRdb stores in-frame clones only, minus some. This table holds about 21,000 clones, just under 75% found once. This sample was taken from a study of OX40 agonist ivuxolimab in advanced cancers. The overall study: Mean age around 60 years, range about 23 to 79; around 80% male. The eligibility criteria allowed prior anti-PD-1, anti-PD-L1 or anti-CTLA-4 therapy, and approximately 40% had some.

Study conclusions and caveats: Clonal expansion from baseline to week 6 occurred in both CD4+ and CD8+ T cells.

This clonotype was obtained from an adult with an advanced solid tumor such as melanoma, head and neck, liver or kidney cancer. This specimen consisted of CD4+ or CD8+ T cells sorted from blood, obtained in a trial of the OX40 agonist ivuxolimab.

CDR3 sequence: CSVKAGGTGYNEQFF. The CDR3 nucleotides are TGCAGCGTGAAGGCCGGAGGGACGGGATACAATGAGCAGTTCTTC. The genes are TRBV29-1 and TRBJ2-1, with D possibly matching TRBD2 (6 bases). The V and J ends lost 6 bases and 4 bases respectively, with 19 bases between them. Germline lookup yields CDR1 SQVTM and CDR2 ANQGSEA. The CDR3 covers 15 residues.